The clone carrying this T cell receptor beta chain was observed once. Its antigen remains unknown. The source of the sample is a study of identical twins. Whole-study results and caveats: Conclusions were drawn cross-sectionally by statistical analysis, without following the same donors. Insertions ran lower in abundant cord blood beta clonotypes, though not in memory repertoires. An excess of low generation probability was shown by twin-shared out-of-frame alpha sequences.

Via MiXCR, TCRdb re-called the 5' RACE reads, giving one row per CDR3 protein. The profile covers 1.5 million to 2 million distinct CDR3 sequences, with under 35% appearing a single time and approximately 0.25% taken by the ten largest. Sample: cord blood. This receptor was taken from a newborn girl in good health.

The DNA for the CDR3 is TGTGCCAGCAGTTACTCCCAGGTCAACCATGGCTACACCTTC. Translated, it gives CASSYSQVNHGYTF. The V and J genes are TRBV6-6 and TRBJ1-2; D is undetermined. The CDR3 is 14 residues long. Germline CDR1 MNHNY, CDR2 SVGAGI (reference sequence). Trimming shortened V by 0 bases and J by 6 bases, and 11 bases separated the two germline ends.